This TCR beta chain was observed in a study of vaccination and CD4 T cells after COVID-19. This sample's time point: late sampling 161 to 241 days after vaccination in three convalescent patients. The treatment: roughly 10-day PBMC culture with coronavirus spike peptide pools or control peptides (ViraFEST assay). The study sequenced cultured CD4+ T cell DNA using the Oncomine TCR Beta short-read assay. TCRdb called the PCR reads again in MiXCR, with one record for every CDR3 protein. This repertoire shows tens of thousands of distinct CDR3 sequences, more than 30% found once; its top ten account for roughly 27%. Remarks on this clonotype: Its antigen is not identified.

CDR1 and CDR2 (germline): DFQATT, SNEGSKA (reference sequence). V lost 4 bases and J 0 bases, leaving 10 bases between the germline ends. The CDR3 has 13 amino acids. The chain recombines TRBV20-1 with TRBJ2-7; D is unresolved. The source is a human donor who had recovered from COVID-19. This material consisted of CD4+ T cells from blood, cultured in vitro, taken about 7 months after SARS-CoV-2 vaccination. In DNA form, the CDR3 reads TGCAGTGCTAAGTTGGGAAGCTCCTACGAGCAGTACTTC. This codes for CSAKLGSSYEQYF.